These 10 T cell receptor beta chains were sequenced from one sample in a study of radiotherapy plus CTLA-4 blockade in lung cancer. Sequencing used immunoSEQ multiplex PCR; TCRdb keeps in-frame clones, though not all of them. The repertoire holds some 64,000 clones, with 77% as singletons. The sequencing used peripheral blood, collected from a patient treated with radiotherapy plus ipilimumab. The source is a human donor with non-small cell lung cancer who had a complete response to radiotherapy plus ipilimumab.

The V call is TRBV5-1, the J call TRBJ2-1; the D gene is possibly TRBD1 (6 bases). In germline, CDR1 is SGHRS, CDR2 YFSETQ. Deletions cut 0 bases from V and 8 bases from J, with 15 bases between. This CDR3 spans 15 amino acids. The CDR3: CASSLVQGTMDEQFF. Written as DNA, the CDR3 is TGCGCCAGCAGCTTGGTCCAGGGGACCATGGATGAGCAGTTCTTC.

The V call is TRBV5-1, the J call TRBJ2-2; tentative D call: TRBD2 (6 bases). The length of the CDR3 is 16 residues. The V and J ends lost 4 bases and 2 bases respectively, with 15 bases between them. CDR1 is SGHRS and CDR2 is YFSETQ in the germline V gene. The CDR3 protein is CASSQTGLHNTGELFF. CDR3 DNA: TGCGCCAGCAGCCAAACGGGACTCCACAACACCGGGGAGCTGTTTTTT.

This clone has only a few counts. This chain links TRBV5-1 with TRBJ1-1, with D perhaps matching TRBD1 (5 bases). V dropped 0 bases and J dropped 1 base, with 13 bases sitting between them. CDR1 and CDR2 from the germline V gene are SGHRS and YFSETQ. The CDR3 length is 16 residues. The CDR3 here is CASSLGVTRGNTEAFF. Written as DNA, the CDR3 is TGCGCCAGCAGCTTGGGAGTGACGAGGGGGAACACTGAAGCTTTCTTT.

The chain uses TRBV6-5 and TRBJ1-4; TRBD1 aligns across 10 bases. The CDR3 covers 14 residues. V gave up 3 bases and J gave up 8 bases; unmatched junction bases: 3. Germline CDR1 MNHEY, CDR2 SVGAGI. The CDR3 DNA is TGTGCCAGCAGTTATGCGGGACAGGGGGAAAAACTGTTTTTT. This sequence encodes CASSYAGQGEKLFF.

The J gene is TRBJ2-7, the V gene TRBV13; 7 bases map to TRBD1. Germline CDR1 PRHDT, CDR2 FYEKMQ (reference sequence). This CDR3 contains 14 residues. J gave up 4 bases and V 5 bases, and 8 bases lay outside the gene matches. The CDR3 coding sequence is TGTGCCAGCAGCCCTCGTCTGGACAGGTACGAGCAGTACTTC. This translates into CASSPRLDRYEQYF.

The CDR3 coding sequence is TGCGCCAGCAGCCAAGATCACCAGGGGGTGTTCCCTGAAGCTTTCTTT. Encoded protein: CASSQDHQGVFPEAFF. V is TRBV4-3 and J is TRBJ1-1; TRBD1 aligns across 7 bases. With V trimmed by 0 bases and J by 6 bases, 10 bases remained unmatched. CDR1 is LGHNA and CDR2 is YSLEER in the germline V gene. This CDR3 has 16 residues.

The chain uses TRBV30 and TRBJ1-5; no clear D gene. CDR1 and CDR2 from the germline V gene are GTSNPN and SVGIG (reference sequence). The CDR3 runs 14 residues. Between the trimmed V and J ends, which lost 3 bases and 0 bases, there was a span of 9 bases. DNA of the CDR3: TGTGCCTGGAGAATTAAGTATAGCAATCAGCCCCAGCATTTT. Its protein is CAWRIKYSNQPQHF.

The chain links TRBV7-9 to TRBJ2-7, with unresolved D. The CDR3 runs to 13 residues. The germline gives CDR1 SEHNR, CDR2 FQNEAQ (reference sequence). Trimming took 6 bases from V and 0 from J, leaving 9 bases between them. CDR3 in amino acids: CASSGLSSYEQYF. CDR3 nucleotides: TGTGCCAGCAGTGGGTTATCCTCCTACGAGCAGTACTTC. The full variable domain, completed using reference TRBV7-9 and TRBJ2-7, is DTGVSQNPRHKITKRGQNVTFRCDPISEHNRLYWYRQTLGQGPEFLTYFQNEAQLEKSRLLSDRFSAERPKGSFSTLEIQRTEQGDSAMYLCASSGLSSYEQYFGPGTRLTVT.

This rearrangement joins TRBV7-9 to TRBJ1-4; the D is unclear. CDR3 length equals 12 residues. Germline-derived CDR1 and CDR2 are SEHNR and FQNEAQ (reference sequence). Trimming left V 7 bases short and J 8 bases short, with 11 bases between. For the CDR3, the DNA is TGTGCCAGCACCAATACCTGGGAAAAACTGTTTTTT. It translates to CASTNTWEKLFF.

This sequence joins TRBV29-1 and TRBJ2-1, with 7 bases aligning to TRBD1. The length of the CDR3 is 11 residues. The germline CDR1 and CDR2 sequences are SQVTM and ANQGSEA. Trimming at V came to 6 bases and at J to 10 bases, leaving 6 bases not matched to a gene. CDR3 nucleotides: TGCAGCGTCCCGACAGGGTCGGAGCAGTTCTTC. Its translation is CSVPTGSEQFF.